Below are 17 T cell receptor beta chains sequenced from a single sample in a study of technical replicates of blood from a handful of donors (dated by TCRdb to about 2017). The method behind the library was the immunoSEQ multiplex PCR assay. TCRdb took over this immuneACCESS table, retaining in-frame rearrangements with V and J assigned. Such tables are incomplete; in checked studies, under half of the missing clones stem from an unresolved V gene, and the remainder is unexplained. For this sample there are roughly 79,000 clones; 70% to 90% appear just once. The leading ten clones occupy roughly 4% of the sample. Sequencing was performed on PBMCs. The source is a human donor in good health. Some clones in this sample may be carry-over from other donors' samples.

J is TRBJ2-1 and V is TRBV9; 10 bases are a match to TRBD2. Germline assignment: CDR1 SGDLS and CDR2 YYNGEE. The CDR3 is 15 amino acids. The junction had 6 bases not matched to a gene; V was cut back by 3 bases and J by 6 bases. Here the CDR3 reads CASSDGTSVINEQFF. The DNA for the CDR3 is TGTGCCAGCAGCGACGGGACTAGCGTTATCAATGAGCAGTTCTTC.

The chain couples TRBV10-3 to TRBJ2-1; the match to TRBD2 covers 8 bases. The J segment lost 8 bases and the V segment lost 7 bases, leaving 13 bases of the junction unmatched. The CDR3 contains 15 residues. The germline V gene encodes CDR1 ENHRY and CDR2 SYGVKD. The CDR3 loop reads CAIKWESGRVDEQFF. The CDR3 DNA follows: TGTGCCATCAAGTGGGAAAGCGGGAGAGTCGATGAGCAGTTCTTC.

V is TRBV14 and J is TRBJ2-2, with TRBD1 matching 7 bases. V was pared by 4 bases and J by 5 bases, with 7 bases of the junction left unmatched. Germline loops: CDR1 SGHDN, CDR2 FVKESK. The CDR3 sequence is 15 residues long. The CDR3 loop is CASSPTGWVTGELFF. CDR3 DNA: TGTGCCAGCAGCCCGACAGGGTGGGTGACCGGGGAGCTGTTTTTT.

The chain links TRBV6-5 to TRBJ2-7; TRBD1 might be the D (5 bases). The CDR3 contains 14 residues. Germline CDR1 is MNHEY and CDR2 is SVGAGI. The V end was cut by 4 bases, the J end by 5 bases, with 15 bases between. The CDR3 DNA is TGTGCCAGCAGTTCCCTCTCAGGGTCCCACGAGCAGTACTTC. This codes for CASSSLSGSHEQYF.

V gene TRBV5-4 combines with J gene TRBJ2-2; TRBD1 matches 10 bases. In germline, CDR1 is SGHNT, CDR2 YYREEE (reference sequence). The CDR3 contains 15 residues. The J segment lost 4 bases and the V segment lost 4 bases, leaving 4 bases of the junction unmatched. The CDR3 nucleotides read TGTGCCAGCAGCCAGACAGGGGGCCGCACCGGGGAGCTGTTTTTT. Protein: CASSQTGGRTGELFF.

V gene TRBV13 combines with J gene TRBJ1-1; no definite D call. The germline V gene has CDR1 PRHDT and CDR2 FYEKMQ (reference sequence). Trimming took 1 base from V and 3 from J, leaving 6 bases between them. CDR3 length: 13 residues. The CDR3 region is CASSLVSYTEAFF. The CDR3 bases are TGTGCCAGCAGCTTAGTTTCCTACACTGAAGCTTTCTTT.

This clone has more than one count but fewer than ten. The V and J genes are TRBV10-2 and TRBJ1-1; possibly TRBD1 for D (5 bases). This CDR3 has 13 amino acids. V was pared by 7 bases and J by 0 bases, with 9 bases between. Germline values: CDR1 WSHSY, CDR2 SAAADI. CDR3 sequence (DNA): TGCGCCAGCACAGGGCTCATGAACACTGAAGCTTTCTTT. This sequence encodes CASTGLMNTEAFF.

The V gene is TRBV7-9, the J gene TRBJ1-2; D uncertain. The CDR3 covers 15 residues. CDR1 and CDR2 (germline): SEHNR, FQNEAQ (reference sequence). Trimming pared 1 base from V and 4 bases from J, leaving 13 bases between. The CDR3, as DNA: TGTGCCAGCAGCTTAGACAGACCTATGATCTATGGCTACACCTTC. Amino acids: CASSLDRPMIYGYTF.

This clone was seen only once. The chain joins TRBV7-2 to TRBJ2-2; tentatively, D is TRBD1 (6 bases). The CDR3 is 15 amino acids. Per the germline V gene, CDR1 is SGHTA and CDR2 is FQGNSA. V lost 2 bases, J lost 2 bases, and 9 bases lay in between. CDR3 residues: CASSLLGQNTGELFF. The CDR3 DNA reads as TGTGCCAGCAGCTTACTGGGACAAAACACCGGGGAGCTGTTTTTT.

J is TRBJ2-7 and V is TRBV4-1, with D perhaps matching TRBD2 (5 bases). Between the trimmed V and J ends, which lost 0 bases and 0 bases, there was a span of 9 bases. This CDR3 is built from 15 residues. Germline CDR1 reads MGHRA; CDR2 reads YSYEKL. The CDR3 spells CASSQDRDSSYEQYF. The CDR3 DNA reads as TGCGCCAGCAGCCAAGATCGGGATAGCTCCTACGAGCAGTACTTC.

The chain is built from TRBV7-8 and TRBJ2-2; D is possibly TRBD1 (6 bases). The CDR3 is made up of 13 amino acids. V gave up 8 bases and J gave up 3 bases, with 10 bases separating them. CDR1 and CDR2 from the germline V gene are SGHVS and FQNEAQ. CDR3: CASPDRYTGELFF. The CDR3 DNA sequence: TGTGCCAGCCCGGACAGATACACCGGGGAGCTGTTTTTT.

This clone has just one count. V gene TRBV6-5 combines with J gene TRBJ1-2, with 7 positions matching TRBD1. V was clipped by 10 bases and J by 4 bases; unmatched bases: 3. Germline values: CDR1 MNHEY, CDR2 SVGAGI. CDR3 length: 11 amino acids. The CDR3 bases are TGTGCCACAGGGGGTGGCTATGGCTACACCTTC. It codes for CATGGGYGYTF.

J is TRBJ2-7 and V is TRBV5-4, with D tentatively TRBD2 (7 bases). The CDR3 is 16 residues long. Per germline, CDR1 SGHNT and CDR2 YYREEE (reference sequence). V was trimmed by 0 bases and J by 7 bases, leaving 20 bases between them. The CDR3 nucleotides are TGTGCCAGCAGCTTGGGGGATCGGGGGGCGAGCCAAGAGCAGTACTTC. Protein product: CASSLGDRGASQEQYF. Together with reference TRBV5-4 and TRBJ2-7, the CDR3 gives the full variable domain: ETGVTQSPTHLIKTRGQQVTLRCSSQSGHNTVSWYQQALGQGPQFIFQYYREEENGRGNFPPRFSGLQFPNYSSELNVNALELDDSALYLCASSLGDRGASQEQYFGPGTRLTVT.

This chain uses TRBV10-3 with TRBJ1-1, with TRBD1 as a possible D gene (6 bases). The V end lost 3 bases, the J end lost 3 bases, and 11 bases lay between the germline ends. Germline-derived CDR1 and CDR2 are ENHRY and SYGVKD. The CDR3 sequence is 14 residues long. The CDR3 sequence: CAISDLGAHTEAFF. Here the CDR3 DNA reads TGTGCCATCAGTGATTTGGGGGCACACACTGAAGCTTTCTTT.

This chain uses TRBV4-1 with TRBJ1-3; D is perhaps TRBD1 (6 bases). Germline V CDR1 and CDR2: MGHRA, YSYEKL. Trimming took off 4 bases at V and 7 bases at J, with 14 bases between the two ends. This CDR3 contains 14 residues. CDR3 sequence: CASSLGQNWNTIYF. The CDR3 DNA sequence: TGCGCCAGCAGCCTCGGACAGAACTGGAACACCATATATTTT.

The CDR3 reads CASSQNTGGIFDQPQHF. As DNA, the CDR3 is TGCGCCAGCAGCCAAAATACAGGGGGGATCTTCGATCAGCCCCAGCATTTT. This chain links TRBV4-1 with TRBJ1-5, with TRBD1 identical over 8 bases. Germline CDR1 MGHRA, CDR2 YSYEKL. V shed 2 bases, J shed 5 bases, and the junction held 11 bases outside the gene matches. This CDR3 contains 17 residues.

This rearrangement joins TRBV7-2 to TRBJ2-3, with 8 bases fitting TRBD2. This CDR3 contains 14 residues. V shed 5 bases, J shed 4 bases, and the junction held 5 bases outside the gene matches. Germline V gene sequence: CDR1 SGHTA, CDR2 FQGNSA. The CDR3 DNA reads as TGTGCCAGCAGCCTCGGACTAGCTTCAGATACGCAGTATTTT. Translation: CASSLGLASDTQYF.